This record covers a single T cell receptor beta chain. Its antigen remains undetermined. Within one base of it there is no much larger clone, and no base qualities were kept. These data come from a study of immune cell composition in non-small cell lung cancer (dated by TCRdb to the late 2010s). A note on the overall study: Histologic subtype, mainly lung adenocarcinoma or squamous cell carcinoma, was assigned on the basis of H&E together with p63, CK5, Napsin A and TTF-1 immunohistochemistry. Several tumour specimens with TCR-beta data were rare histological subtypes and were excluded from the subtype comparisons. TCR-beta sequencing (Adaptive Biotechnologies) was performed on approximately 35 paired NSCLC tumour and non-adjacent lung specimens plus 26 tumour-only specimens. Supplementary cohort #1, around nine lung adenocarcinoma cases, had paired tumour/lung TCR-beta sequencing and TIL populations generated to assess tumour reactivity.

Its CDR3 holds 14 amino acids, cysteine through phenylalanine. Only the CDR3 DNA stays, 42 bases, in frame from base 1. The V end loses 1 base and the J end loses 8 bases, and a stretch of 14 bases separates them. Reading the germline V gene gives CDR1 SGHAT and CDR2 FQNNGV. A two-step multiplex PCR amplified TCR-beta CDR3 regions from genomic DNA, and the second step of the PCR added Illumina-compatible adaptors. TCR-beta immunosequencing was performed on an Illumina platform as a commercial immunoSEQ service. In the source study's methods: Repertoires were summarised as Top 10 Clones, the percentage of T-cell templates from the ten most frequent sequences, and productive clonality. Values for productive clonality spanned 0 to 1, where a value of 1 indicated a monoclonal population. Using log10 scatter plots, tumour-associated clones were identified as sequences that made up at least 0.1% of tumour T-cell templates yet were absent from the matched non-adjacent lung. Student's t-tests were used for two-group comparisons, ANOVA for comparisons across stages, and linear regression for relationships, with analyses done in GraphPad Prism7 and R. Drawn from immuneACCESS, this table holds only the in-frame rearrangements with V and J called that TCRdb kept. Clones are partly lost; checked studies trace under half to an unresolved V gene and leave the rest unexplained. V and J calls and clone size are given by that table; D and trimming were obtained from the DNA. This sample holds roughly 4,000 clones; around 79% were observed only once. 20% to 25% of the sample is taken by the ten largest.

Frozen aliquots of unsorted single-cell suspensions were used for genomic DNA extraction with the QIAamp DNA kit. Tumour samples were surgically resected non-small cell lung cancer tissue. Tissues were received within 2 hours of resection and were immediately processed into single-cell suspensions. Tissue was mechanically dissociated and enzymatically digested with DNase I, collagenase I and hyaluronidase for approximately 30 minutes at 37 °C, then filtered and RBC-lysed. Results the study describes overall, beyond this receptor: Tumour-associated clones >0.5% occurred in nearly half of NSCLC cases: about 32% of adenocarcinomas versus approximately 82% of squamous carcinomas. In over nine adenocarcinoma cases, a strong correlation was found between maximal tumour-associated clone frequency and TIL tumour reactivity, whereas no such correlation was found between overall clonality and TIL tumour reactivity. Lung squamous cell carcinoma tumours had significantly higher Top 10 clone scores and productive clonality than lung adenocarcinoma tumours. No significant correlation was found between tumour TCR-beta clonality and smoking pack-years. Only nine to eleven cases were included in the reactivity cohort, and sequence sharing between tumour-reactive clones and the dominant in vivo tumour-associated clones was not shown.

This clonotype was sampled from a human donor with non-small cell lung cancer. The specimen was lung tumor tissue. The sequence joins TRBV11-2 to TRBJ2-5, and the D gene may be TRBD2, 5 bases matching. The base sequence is TGTGCCAGCAGCTTAGGCCCGGGAACAGTAACCCAGTACTTC. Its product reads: CASSLGPGTVTQYF.